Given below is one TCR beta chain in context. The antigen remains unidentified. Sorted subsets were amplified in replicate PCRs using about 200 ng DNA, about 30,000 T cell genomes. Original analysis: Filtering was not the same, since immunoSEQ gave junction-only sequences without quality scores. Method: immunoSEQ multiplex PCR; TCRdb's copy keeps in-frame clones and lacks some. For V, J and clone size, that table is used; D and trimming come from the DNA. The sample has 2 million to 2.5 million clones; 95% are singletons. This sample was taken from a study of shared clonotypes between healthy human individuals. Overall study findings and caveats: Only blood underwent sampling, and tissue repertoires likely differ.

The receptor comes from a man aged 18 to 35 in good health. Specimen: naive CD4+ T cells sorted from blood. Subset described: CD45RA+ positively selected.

The CDR3 bases are TGTGCCAGCAGTTTCAGGGGGTTTGTCGGCACAGATACGCAGTATTTT. Translation: CASSFRGFVGTDTQYF. J is TRBJ2-3 and V is TRBV28, with 7 bases that match TRBD1. There are 16 residues in the CDR3. Germline V gene sequence: CDR1 MDHEN, CDR2 SYDVKM. V shed 3 bases, J shed 1 base, and the junction held 7 bases outside the gene matches.